This passage covers 19 T cell receptor beta chains from one sample sequenced in a study of CD8 T cells in Susac syndrome. Reverse transcription of 0.5 to 1 ug RNA used random hexamers. TCRdb itself ran the immunoSEQ multiplex PCR reads through MiXCR, one entry per CDR3 protein. The sample consists of about 200,000 distinct CDR3 sequences, roughly 96% of them appearing once. Input material: CD4+ T cells from PBMCs. The receptors were sampled from a human donor with multiple sclerosis.

The chain uses TRBV30 and TRBJ1-1, with D tentatively TRBD1 (5 bases). The CDR3 is 12 amino acids. CDR1 GTSNPN and CDR2 SVGIG come from the germline V gene (reference sequence). Trimming took 0 bases from V and 10 from J, leaving 12 bases between them. The CDR3 here is CAWSVRSQGAFF. DNA for the CDR3: TGTGCCTGGAGTGTAAGGTCCCAGGGAGCTTTCTTT. Using reference TRBV30 and TRBJ1-1 for the parts outside the CDR3, the full variable domain is SQTIHQWPATLVQPVGSPLSLECTVEGTSNPNLYWYRQAAGRGLQLLFYSVGIGQISSEVPQNLSASRPQDRQFILSSKKLLLSDSGFYLCAWSVRSQGAFFGQGTRLTVV.

The chain joins TRBV20-1 to TRBJ2-1; 12 nucleotides match TRBD2. The CDR3 covers 14 residues. The junction had 9 bases not matched to a gene; V was cut back by 7 bases and J by 8 bases. CDR1 is DFQATT and CDR2 is SNEGSKA in the germline V gene (reference sequence). The CDR3 spells CSVLTSGGSDEQFF. CDR3 in DNA: TGCAGTGTCCTGACTAGCGGGGGTAGTGATGAGCAGTTCTTC.

The sample holds a few counts of this clonotype. This chain connects TRBV29-1 to TRBJ1-1; weak D call: TRBD1 (5 bases). CDR1 is SQVTM and CDR2 is ANQGSEA in the germline V gene. Trimming pared 4 bases from V and 0 bases from J, leaving 6 bases between. This CDR3 has 12 amino acids. DNA for the CDR3: TGCAGCGTTGGACAGCTGAACACTGAAGCTTTCTTT. It codes for CSVGQLNTEAFF.

The V gene is TRBV3-1, the J gene TRBJ1-2, with D hard to call. The CDR3 loop spans 12 amino acids. CDR1 and CDR2 (germline): LGHDT, YNNKEL (reference sequence). V was shortened by 0 bases and J by 7 bases, with 6 bases between the two germline ends. CDR3 sequence (DNA): TGTGCCAGCAGCCAAGAAGACCTTGGCTACACCTTC. It encodes CASSQEDLGYTF.

The chain combines TRBV5-1 with TRBJ2-5; D possibly corresponds to TRBD2 (5 bases). The length of the CDR3 is 14 residues. The germline V gene has CDR1 SGHRS and CDR2 YFSETQ. The ends were cut back, 4 bases at V and 4 bases at J, with 14 bases in the middle. CDR3: CASSPAGRRETQYF. Here the CDR3 DNA reads TGCGCCAGCAGCCCGGCGGGCCGGAGAGAGACCCAGTACTTC.

The CDR3 reads CSATELAITDTQYF. For the CDR3, the DNA is TGCAGTGCTACAGAGCTGGCTATCACAGATACGCAGTATTTT. The rearrangement joins TRBV20-1 to TRBJ2-3; D remains unclear. The V end lost 4 bases, the J end lost 2 bases, and 13 bases lay between the germline ends. The CDR3 has 14 amino acids. Germline V gene lookup returns CDR1 DFQATT and CDR2 SNEGSKA (reference sequence).

The V and J genes are TRBV7-2 and TRBJ2-3, with 12 positions matching TRBD2. The CDR3 extends over 16 amino acids. Germline lookup yields CDR1 SGHTA and CDR2 FQGNSA. J gave up 1 base and V 6 bases, and 5 bases lay outside the gene matches. CDR3 amino acids: CASRRGLAGRTDTQYF. DNA of the CDR3: TGTGCCAGCAGACGGGGACTAGCGGGCCGCACAGATACGCAGTATTTT.

The chain couples TRBV4-2 to TRBJ2-1; 12 nucleotides match TRBD2. This CDR3 is built from 16 residues. J gave up 7 bases and V 2 bases, and 6 bases lay outside the gene matches. The V gene's germline CDR1 is LGHNA and CDR2 YNFKEQ. CDR3 bases: TGTGCCAGCAGCCAACCCTCTAGCGGGGGGGCGAATGAGCAGTTCTTC. Residues: CASSQPSSGGANEQFF.

DNA of the CDR3: TGTGCCAGCAGCGTAGCACCCTCTAACTATGGCTACACCTTC. This translates into CASSVAPSNYGYTF. The chain joins TRBV9 to TRBJ1-2, with D hard to call. Germline CDR1 is SGDLS and CDR2 is YYNGEE. The CDR3 runs 14 residues. The V end lost 0 bases, the J end lost 0 bases, and 6 bases lay between the germline ends.

This clonotype came up once. V gene TRBV3-1 combines with J gene TRBJ1-1, with TRBD1 identical over 11 bases. Germline V gene sequence: CDR1 LGHDT, CDR2 YNNKEL (reference sequence). The CDR3 sequence is 14 residues long. Unmatched junction bases numbered 5, after V lost 4 bases and J lost 7 bases. CDR3 coding DNA: TGTGCCAGCAGCCTGGGGACAGGGGGTCTTGAAGCTTTCTTT. Protein: CASSLGTGGLEAFF. Full variable domain (outside the CDR3, taken from reference TRBV3-1 and TRBJ1-1): DTAVSQTPKYLVTQMGNDKSIKCEQNLGHDTMYWYKQDSKKFLKIMFSYNNKELIINETVPNRFSPKSPDKAHLNLHINSLELGDSAVYFCASSLGTGGLEAFFGQGTRLTVV.

The chain recombines TRBV6-6 with TRBJ1-5, with D unclear. The CDR3 extends over 15 amino acids. CDR1 and CDR2 from the germline V gene are MNHNY and SVGAGI (reference sequence). V lost 7 bases to trimming and J lost 0 bases, with 13 bases between them. CDR3 sequence: CASTPGRYSNQPQHF. DNA of the CDR3: TGTGCCAGCACCCCCGGACGGTATAGCAATCAGCCCCAGCATTTT.

The chain recombines TRBV2 with TRBJ2-7; either TRBD1 or TRBD2 may fit D (5 bases each). The CDR3 is made up of 14 amino acids. Per germline, CDR1 SNHLY and CDR2 FYNNEI. The V end was cut by 3 bases, the J end by 4 bases, with 13 bases between. The CDR3: CASSDQGRSYEQYF. In DNA, the CDR3 is TGTGCCAGCAGTGACCAGGGACGTTCTTACGAGCAGTACTTC.

The chain recombines TRBV29-1 with TRBJ1-6, with D maybe TRBD1 (5 bases). Germline V gives CDR1 SQVTM, CDR2 ANQGSEA. V dropped 7 bases and J dropped 0 bases, with 10 bases sitting between them. The CDR3 sequence is 14 residues long. CDR3 in DNA: TGCAGCGCGCGGGGGAGCTCCTATAATTCACCCCTCCACTTT. Protein product: CSARGSSYNSPLHF.

This rearrangement joins TRBV2 to TRBJ2-6; D unclear. V gave up 4 bases and J gave up 0 bases, with 7 bases separating them. Germline CDR1 and CDR2: SNHLY and FYNNEI. The CDR3 extends over 15 amino acids. For the CDR3, the DNA is TGTGCCAGCAGTGCCAGCGCCTCTGGGGCCAACGTCCTGACTTTC. Its translation: CASSASASGANVLTF.

This clonotype has a single count. The rearrangement joins TRBV29-1 to TRBJ1-1, with TRBD1 matching over 8 bases. CDR3 size: 13 residues. V was clipped by 4 bases and J by 7 bases; unmatched bases: 8. Germline V gives CDR1 SQVTM, CDR2 ANQGSEA. This chain's CDR3 is CSVAQGEGSEAFF. CDR3 DNA sequence: TGCAGCGTTGCACAGGGGGAAGGGAGTGAAGCTTTCTTT. Looking up the rest from reference TRBV29-1 and TRBJ1-1 gives the full variable domain: SAVISQKPSRDICQRGTSLTIQCQVDSQVTMMFWYRQQPGQSLTLIATANQGSEATYESGFVIDKFPISRPNLTFSTLTVSNMSPEDSSIYLCSVAQGEGSEAFFGQGTRLTVV.

The chain has TRBV27 and TRBJ1-6; no clear D gene. Trimming pared 8 bases from V and 8 bases from J, leaving 16 bases between. Germline V CDR1 and CDR2: MNHEY, SMNVEV (reference sequence). CDR3 length: 14 amino acids. The DNA for the CDR3 is TGTGCCAGCCCGGACTCTCACCGCGATTCACCCCTCCACTTT. Residues: CASPDSHRDSPLHF.

The genes are TRBV29-1 and TRBJ2-7, with D uncertain. The V gene lost 5 bases and the J gene lost 0 bases, with 11 bases spanning the gap. Germline V gene lookup returns CDR1 SQVTM and CDR2 ANQGSEA. The CDR3 runs to 13 residues. Written as DNA, the CDR3 is TGCAGCGTTCTCCCGACACACTCCTACGAGCAGTACTTC. It codes for CSVLPTHSYEQYF.

The V gene is TRBV18, the J gene TRBJ2-3, with no clear D. The CDR3 runs 14 residues. V was clipped by 6 bases and J by 0 bases, with 10 bases between them. Per germline, CDR1 KGHSH and CDR2 LQKENI. In nucleotides, the CDR3 is TGTGCCAGCTCCACGGCGGAAAGCACAGATACGCAGTATTTT. This encodes CASSTAESTDTQYF. Full variable domain (outside the CDR3, taken from reference TRBV18 and TRBJ2-3): NAGVMQNPRHLVRRRGQEARLRCSPMKGHSHVYWYRQLPEEGLKFMVYLQKENIIDESGMPKERFSAEFPKEGPSILRIQQVVRGDSAAYFCASSTAESTDTQYFGPGTRLTVL.

The V call is TRBV7-2, the J call TRBJ2-3; weak D call: TRBD2 (5 bases). Germline CDR1 and CDR2: SGHTA and FQGNSA. The V gene lost 1 base and the J gene lost 4 bases, with 9 bases spanning the gap. The CDR3 runs to 14 residues. CDR3: CASSLGWEPDTQYF. The CDR3 DNA is TGTGCCAGCAGCTTAGGGTGGGAGCCAGATACGCAGTATTTT.